The subject of this entry is one T cell receptor beta chain. It lacks a known antigen. The record has no base qualities; no much larger clone is one base away. These data come from a study of monozygotic twins with cystic fibrosis (dated by TCRdb to about 2021). For the study in its entirety: Barcoded libraries were prepared with roughly 16 PCR cycles from around 3 micrograms of fragmented DNA. The cohort included ten female and six male twin pairs, mostly children and adolescents, aged roughly 2.0 to 40 years with a median of around 8.6 years. Data for three of the twin pairs had already been reported earlier in a different context. The study compared TCR beta repertoires within and between 16 monozygotic twin pairs with cystic fibrosis to assess genetic influence on V and J gene usage. On the day of blood sampling, twins were ranked among 980 or so cohort participants for weight-for-height and for FEVPerc (FEV1 disease centile). Study-wide findings and limitations: Simpson clonality tended to be low (median around 0.0094), which suggests a naive-dominated repertoire, although clonality was higher in the most severely affected patients. The cohort was small, and the number of shared CDR3s showed no association with age, concordance or disease severity. The greatest similarity to the co-twin was observed for V gene usage in 13 of 16 pairs and for J usage in 8 of 16 pairs, which suggested genetic constraints. Sharing of nucleotide-identical clonotypes was significantly greater within monozygotic CF twin pairs than between unrelated CF individuals (P = 0.000026, Mann-Whitney).

TCR beta CDR3 regions were amplified by multiplex PCR using the immunoSEQ immune profiling system, following the manufacturer's instructions. Sequencing was performed on an Illumina NextSeq system. Concerning the study's data processing: Sequence data were processed on the immunoSEQ Analyzer platform, and clonality was computed as the square root of Simpson's index of productive rearrangements. Jensen-Shannon distance served as the measure of similarity in V and J usage, while OLGA was used to compute CDR3 generation probabilities. Shared CDR3 sequences were searched against the immuneACCESS database (August 2020) and VDJdb (December 2020). This immuneACCESS table, as held by TCRdb, lists in-frame sequences with V and J called but not all clones. Of the missing ones, under half trace to an unresolved V gene in checked studies; the others have no known cause. V and J calls and clone size are given by that table; D and trimming were obtained from the DNA. For this sample the table gives 30,000 to 35,000 clones, of which 66% were detected only once. Together, the top ten hold around 0.73% of the sample.

The CDR3 goes from the cysteine to the phenylalanine over 15 residues. The sequence is cut down to CDR3 DNA, 45 bases in frame from base 1. According to the germline V gene, CDR1 reads SGHTA and CDR2 reads FQGNSA. Between the V and J ends, shortened by 1 base and 4 bases respectively, the junction contains 11 bases. The twin pairs came from the European Cystic Fibrosis Twin and Sibling Study Cohort, which recruited patients from over a hundred CF clinics across 14 European countries. Zygosity and CFTR genotype were verified in-house, with zygosity tested by multiplex PCR of nine short tandem repeat loci. Each twin gave a peripheral blood sample, and clinical parameters were documented on that same day of blood sampling. Genomic DNA was isolated from peripheral blood cells with phenol/chloroform and kept in TE buffer at 4 degrees C.

The chain links TRBV7-2 with TRBJ1-3, and perhaps TRBD1 as D gene, on 6 matching bases. Sequenced sample: blood. This receptor was taken from a girl aged 10-17 years with cystic fibrosis. CDR3 region: CASSLGPGEGNTIYF. The bases read TGTGCCAGCAGCTTAGGCCCAGGGGAAGGAAACACCATATATTTT.